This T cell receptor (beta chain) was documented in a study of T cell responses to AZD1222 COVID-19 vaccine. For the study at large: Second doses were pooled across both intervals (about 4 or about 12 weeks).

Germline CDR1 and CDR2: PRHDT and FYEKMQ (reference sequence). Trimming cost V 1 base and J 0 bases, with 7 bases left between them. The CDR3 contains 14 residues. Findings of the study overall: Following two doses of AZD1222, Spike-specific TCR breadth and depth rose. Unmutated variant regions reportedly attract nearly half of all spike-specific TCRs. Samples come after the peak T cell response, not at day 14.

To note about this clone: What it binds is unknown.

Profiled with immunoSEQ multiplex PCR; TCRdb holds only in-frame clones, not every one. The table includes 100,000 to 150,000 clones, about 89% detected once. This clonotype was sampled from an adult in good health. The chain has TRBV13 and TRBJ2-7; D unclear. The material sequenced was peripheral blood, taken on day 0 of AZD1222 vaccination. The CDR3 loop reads CASSLASSSYEQYF. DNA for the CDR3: TGTGCCAGCAGCTTAGCCTCGAGCTCCTACGAGCAGTACTTC.